What follows are 6 T cell receptor beta chains derived from one specimen sequenced in a study of blood T cell repertoires in COVID-19. Repertoires were generated with immunoSEQ multiplex PCR, while TCRdb's copy carries only in-frame clones and drops some. The data contain some 20,000 clones, roughly 86% of them singletons. The specimen sequenced was peripheral blood. The receptor source for this set is a human donor in a cohort sampled during active COVID-19.

The chain uses TRBV30 and TRBJ1-1; maybe TRBD1 (5 bases). Germline V CDR1 and CDR2: GTSNPN, SVGIG (reference sequence). The length of the CDR3 is 17 residues. V shed 4 bases and J shed 5 bases, with 26 bases lying between them. CDR3 region: CAWTQPPGLTMRTEAFF. Written as DNA, the CDR3 is TGTGCCTGGACCCAACCGCCGGGACTTACCATGAGGACTGAAGCTTTCTTT.

The chain recombines TRBV19 with TRBJ1-1; D not resolved. Per the germline V gene, CDR1 is LNHDA and CDR2 is SQIVND (reference sequence). This CDR3 is built from 11 residues. The germline V and J ends were trimmed by 7 bases and 7 bases, with 10 bases remaining between them. The CDR3 DNA sequence: TGTGCCAGTATTTTCGGGAGTGAAGCTTTCTTT. Its protein product is CASIFGSEAFF.

With regard to this clone: A read error may be the cause here, since a much bigger clone is one base away. The sample carries other DNA sequences with the same CDR3. The V gene is TRBV19, the J gene TRBJ1-6, with a possible D match to TRBD1 (6 bases). The CDR3 has 13 residues. Germline V lookup: CDR1 LNHDA, CDR2 SQIVND (reference sequence). V lost 3 bases and J lost 8, with 8 bases in between. The CDR3 sequence is CASSIGGYSPLHF. CDR3 nucleotides: TGTGCCAGTAGTATTGGGGGCTATTCACCCCTCCACTTT.

The V and J genes are TRBV29-1 and TRBJ1-1; 8 nucleotides line up with TRBD1. This CDR3 is built from 13 residues. The V and J ends lost 7 bases and 0 bases, in that order; junction bases with no gene match: 4. Germline loops: CDR1 SQVTM, CDR2 ANQGSEA. The CDR3 nucleotides are TGCAGCGCCGGACAGGGACTGAACACTGAAGCTTTCTTT. Translated, it gives CSAGQGLNTEAFF.

The V gene is TRBV7-9, the J gene TRBJ2-5; D may be TRBD2 (6 bases). In germline, CDR1 is SEHNR, CDR2 FQNEAQ (reference sequence). V was clipped by 5 bases and J by 2 bases, with 15 bases between them. CDR3 length: 15 amino acids. The DNA for the CDR3 is TGTGCCAGCAGCACACTTCCGGGACTGCAAGAGACCCAGTACTTC. Protein: CASSTLPGLQETQYF. Together with reference TRBV7-9 and TRBJ2-5, the CDR3 gives the full variable domain: DTGVSQNPRHKITKRGQNVTFRCDPISEHNRLYWYRQTLGQGPEFLTYFQNEAQLEKSRLLSDRFSAERPKGSFSTLEIQRTEQGDSAMYLCASSTLPGLQETQYFGPGTRLLVL.

This chain connects TRBV6-5 to TRBJ1-1; 7 bases map to TRBD1. J lost 5 bases, V lost 0 bases, and 3 bases had no gene match. CDR1 is MNHEY and CDR2 is SVGAGI in the germline V gene. The CDR3 has 14 residues. CDR3 DNA: TGTGCCAGCAGTTACTCTTACAGGGGAACTGAAGCTTTCTTT. As protein: CASSYSYRGTEAFF.